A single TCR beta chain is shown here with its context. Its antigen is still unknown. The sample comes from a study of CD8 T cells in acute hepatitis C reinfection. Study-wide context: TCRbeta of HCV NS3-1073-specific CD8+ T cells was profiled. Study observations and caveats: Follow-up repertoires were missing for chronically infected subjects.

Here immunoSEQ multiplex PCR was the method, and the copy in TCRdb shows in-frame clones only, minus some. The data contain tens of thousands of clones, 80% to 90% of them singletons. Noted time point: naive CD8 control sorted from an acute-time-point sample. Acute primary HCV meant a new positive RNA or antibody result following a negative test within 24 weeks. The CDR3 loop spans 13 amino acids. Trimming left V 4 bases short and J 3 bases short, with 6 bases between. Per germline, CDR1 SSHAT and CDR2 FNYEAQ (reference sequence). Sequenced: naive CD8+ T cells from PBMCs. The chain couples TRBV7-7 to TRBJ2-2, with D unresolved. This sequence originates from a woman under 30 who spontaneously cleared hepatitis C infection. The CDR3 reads CASSSTHTGELFF. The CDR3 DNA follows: TGTGCCAGCAGCTCGACTCACACCGGGGAGCTGTTTTTT.